The rows below give T cell receptor beta chains drawn from one sample of a study of early T cells in non-severe SARS-CoV-2 infection. A single record per CDR3 protein comes from TCRdb applying MiXCR to the 5' RACE reads. The repertoire holds tens of thousands of distinct CDR3 sequences, about 8.9% seen once, with approximately 15% in the top ten. The sample was whole blood. Receptors were obtained from an adult who was a healthcare worker with PCR-confirmed SARS-CoV-2 infection or an uninfected control (not recorded which). Both conserved end residues are part of each CDR3. A D gene is named only where the DNA matches it firmly. Clone size is shown for a subset of rows, as once, few, many or a class of expanded clone.

J gene,V gene,clone size,D gene,CDR3 protein,CDR3 DNA
TRBJ2-7,TRBV6-5,many,-,CASSYRDSPSYEQYF,TGTGCCAGCAGTTACCGGGATTCCCCCTCCTACGAGCAGTACTTC
TRBJ2-2,TRBV7-2,many,-,CASSLVPEGNTGELFF,TGTGCCAGCAGCTTAGTGCCCGAGGGGAACACCGGGGAGCTGTTTTTT
TRBJ2-1,TRBV27,many,TRBD1,CASRVRGRMSRWWF,TGTGCCAGCAGGGTCAGGGGGAGAATGAGCAGATGGTGGTTC
TRBJ2-1,TRBV10-2,many,TRBD1,CASSESDREVEFF,TGCGCCAGCAGTGAGTCGGACAGGGAGGTTGAGTTCTTC
TRBJ1-1,TRBV18,few,-,CASSPQTDGAAFF,TGTGCCAGCTCACCACAGACAGATGGGGCGGCTTTCTTT
TRBJ2-7,TRBV18,-,TRBD1,CASSPRSGTGGSEQYF,TGTGCCAGCTCACCCAGGAGCGGGACAGGGGGGTCCGAGCAGTACTTC
TRBJ2-1,TRBV4-2,few,-,CASSRGDRSNEQFF,TGTGCCAGCAGCCGGGGGGATCGGTCCAATGAGCAGTTCTTC
TRBJ2-7,TRBV28,-,-,CASSLGYSAYEQYF,TGTGCCAGCAGTTTAGGCTACAGTGCCTACGAGCAGTACTTC
TRBJ1-4,TRBV7-2,few,-,CASSLGQAGFEKLFF,TGTGCCAGCAGCTTAGGGCAGGCGGGATTTGAGAAACTGTTTTTT
TRBJ2-1,TRBV7-2,many,TRBD1,CASSFGTVSYNEQFF,TGTGCCAGCAGCTTCGGGACAGTCTCCTACAATGAGCAGTTCTTC
TRBJ1-1,TRBV28,few,-,CASSFASVTEAFF,TGTGCCAGCAGTTTTGCCTCCGTAACTGAAGCTTTCTTT
TRBJ1-2,TRBV3-1,few,TRBD1,CASSQMEQGNGYTF,TGTGCCAGCAGCCAGATGGAACAGGGGAATGGCTACACCTTC
TRBJ2-5,TRBV20-1,many,-,CSAALTPNQETQYF,TGCAGTGCTGCATTGACGCCTAACCAAGAGACCCAGTACTTC
TRBJ2-1,TRBV20-1,many,TRBD2,CSARVPLAGHNEQFF,TGCAGTGCTAGAGTCCCGCTAGCGGGACACAATGAGCAGTTCTTC
TRBJ2-3,TRBV6-6,many,TRBD2,CATAAGGSTDTQYF,TGTGCCACCGCAGCGGGAGGATCTACAGATACGCAGTATTTT
TRBJ2-1,TRBV6-2/TRBV6-3,-,TRBD2,CASSPRFLRGSPHEQFF,TGTGCCAGCAGCCCCCGCTTTCTGCGCGGGAGTCCGCATGAGCAGTTCTTC
TRBJ2-6,TRBV28,many,-,CASSLLGSGANVLTF,TGTGCCAGCAGTTTATTAGGCTCTGGGGCCAACGTCCTGACTTTC